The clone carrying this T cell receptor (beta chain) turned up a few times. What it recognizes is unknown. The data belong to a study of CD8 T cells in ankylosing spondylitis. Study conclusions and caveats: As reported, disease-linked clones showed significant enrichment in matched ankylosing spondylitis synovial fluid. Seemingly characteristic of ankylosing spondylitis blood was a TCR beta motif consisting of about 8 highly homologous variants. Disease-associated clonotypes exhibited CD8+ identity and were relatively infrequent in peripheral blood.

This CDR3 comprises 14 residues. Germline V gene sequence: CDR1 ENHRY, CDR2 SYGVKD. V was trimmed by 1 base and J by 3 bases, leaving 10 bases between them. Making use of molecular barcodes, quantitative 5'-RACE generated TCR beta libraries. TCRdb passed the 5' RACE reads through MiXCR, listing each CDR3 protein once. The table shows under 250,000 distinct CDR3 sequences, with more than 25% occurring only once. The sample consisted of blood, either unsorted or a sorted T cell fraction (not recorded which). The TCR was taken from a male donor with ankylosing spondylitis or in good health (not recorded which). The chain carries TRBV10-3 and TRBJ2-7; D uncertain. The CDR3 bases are TGTGCCATCAGTGAGTTGGCGGTTGGCTACGAGCAGTACTTC. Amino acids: CAISELAVGYEQYF.